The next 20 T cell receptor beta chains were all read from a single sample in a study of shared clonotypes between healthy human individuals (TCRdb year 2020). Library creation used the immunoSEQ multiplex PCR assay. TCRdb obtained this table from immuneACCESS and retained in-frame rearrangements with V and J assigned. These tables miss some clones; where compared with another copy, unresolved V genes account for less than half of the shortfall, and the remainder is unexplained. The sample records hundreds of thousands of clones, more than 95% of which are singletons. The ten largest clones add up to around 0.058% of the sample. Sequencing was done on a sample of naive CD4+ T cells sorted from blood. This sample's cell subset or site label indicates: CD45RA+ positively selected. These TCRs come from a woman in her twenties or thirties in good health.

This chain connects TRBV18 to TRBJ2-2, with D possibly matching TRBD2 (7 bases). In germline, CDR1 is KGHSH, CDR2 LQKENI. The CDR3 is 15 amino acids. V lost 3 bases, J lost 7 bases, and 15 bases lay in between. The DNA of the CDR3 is TGTGCCAGCTCACCCTCCGGGGGGCGCCTCGGGGAGCTGTTTTTT. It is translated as CASSPSGGRLGELFF.

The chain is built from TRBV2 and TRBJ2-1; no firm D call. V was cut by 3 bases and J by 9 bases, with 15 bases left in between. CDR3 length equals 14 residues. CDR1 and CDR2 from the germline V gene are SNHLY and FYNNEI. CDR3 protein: CASSDGRPVSEQFF. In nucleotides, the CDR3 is TGTGCCAGCAGTGATGGGCGCCCCGTGAGTGAGCAGTTCTTC. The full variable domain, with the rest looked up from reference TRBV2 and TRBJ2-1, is EPEVTQTPSHQVTQMGQEVILRCVPISNHLYFYWYRQILGQKVEFLVSFYNNEISEKSEIFDDQFSVERPDGSNFTLKIRSTKLEDSAMYFCASSDGRPVSEQFFGPGTRLTVL.

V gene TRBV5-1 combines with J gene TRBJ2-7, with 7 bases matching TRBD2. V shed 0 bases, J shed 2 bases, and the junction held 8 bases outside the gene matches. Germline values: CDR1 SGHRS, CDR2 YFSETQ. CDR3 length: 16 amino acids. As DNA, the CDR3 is TGCGCCAGCAGCTTGGTTGTAACTAGCGAAACCTACGAGCAGTACTTC. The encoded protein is CASSLVVTSETYEQYF.

The CDR3 DNA sequence: TGCGCCAGCCTACAGGTTTCGACTTCCGAGCAGTACTTC. This codes for CASLQVSTSEQYF. This chain links TRBV5-1 with TRBJ2-7, with a possible D match to TRBD1 (5 bases). CDR3 length: 13 amino acids. Trimming removed 7 bases from V and 6 bases from J, with 17 bases in between. Germline assignment: CDR1 SGHRS and CDR2 YFSETQ.

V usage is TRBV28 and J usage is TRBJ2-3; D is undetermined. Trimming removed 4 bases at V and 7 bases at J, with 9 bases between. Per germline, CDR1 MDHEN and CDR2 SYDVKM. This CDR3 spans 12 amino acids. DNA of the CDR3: TGTGCCAGCAGTTCCCAAGCGAATACGCAGTATTTT. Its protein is CASSSQANTQYF.

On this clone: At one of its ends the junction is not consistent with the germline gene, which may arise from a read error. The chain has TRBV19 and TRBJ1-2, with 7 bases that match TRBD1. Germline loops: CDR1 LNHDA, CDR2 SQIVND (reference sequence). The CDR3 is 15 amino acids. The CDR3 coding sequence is TGTGCCAGCAGTATAGCATCGGGAGCAGGGGGAGGCTACACCTTC. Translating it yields CASSIASGAGGGYTF.

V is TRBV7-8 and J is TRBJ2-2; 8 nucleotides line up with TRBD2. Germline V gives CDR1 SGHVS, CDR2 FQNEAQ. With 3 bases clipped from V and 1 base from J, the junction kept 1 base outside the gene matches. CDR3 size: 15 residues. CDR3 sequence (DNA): TGTGCCAGCAGCTTTACTAGCGGGAACACCGGGGAGCTGTTTTTT. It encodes CASSFTSGNTGELFF.

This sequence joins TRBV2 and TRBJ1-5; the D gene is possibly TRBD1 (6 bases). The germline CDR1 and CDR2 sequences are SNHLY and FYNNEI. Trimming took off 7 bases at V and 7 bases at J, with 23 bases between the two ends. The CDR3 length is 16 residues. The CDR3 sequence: CASTYDRMRNSQPQHF. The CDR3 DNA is TGTGCCAGCACCTATGACAGGATGAGGAACAGCCAGCCCCAGCATTTT.

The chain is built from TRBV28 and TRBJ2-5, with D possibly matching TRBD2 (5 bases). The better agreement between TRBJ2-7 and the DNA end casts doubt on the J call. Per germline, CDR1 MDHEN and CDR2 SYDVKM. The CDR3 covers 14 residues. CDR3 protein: CASSLYGSSYEQYF. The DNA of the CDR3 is TGTGCCAGCAGTTTATATGGGAGCTCCTACGAGCAGTACTTC.

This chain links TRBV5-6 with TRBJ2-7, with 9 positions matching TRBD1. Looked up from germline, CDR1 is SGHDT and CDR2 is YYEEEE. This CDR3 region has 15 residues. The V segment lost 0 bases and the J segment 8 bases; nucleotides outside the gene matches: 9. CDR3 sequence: CASSLASGTGTKQYF. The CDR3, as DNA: TGTGCCAGCAGCTTGGCCTCCGGGACAGGGACAAAGCAGTACTTC.

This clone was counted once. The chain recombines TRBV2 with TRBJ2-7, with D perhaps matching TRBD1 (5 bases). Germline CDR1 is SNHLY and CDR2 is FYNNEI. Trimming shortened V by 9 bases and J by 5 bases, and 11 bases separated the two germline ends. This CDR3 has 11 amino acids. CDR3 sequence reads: CASIQGDEQYF. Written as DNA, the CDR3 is TGTGCCAGTATCCAGGGCGACGAGCAGTACTTC. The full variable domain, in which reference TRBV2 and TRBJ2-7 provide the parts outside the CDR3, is EPEVTQTPSHQVTQMGQEVILRCVPISNHLYFYWYRQILGQKVEFLVSFYNNEISEKSEIFDDQFSVERPDGSNFTLKIRSTKLEDSAMYFCASIQGDEQYFGPGTRLTVT.

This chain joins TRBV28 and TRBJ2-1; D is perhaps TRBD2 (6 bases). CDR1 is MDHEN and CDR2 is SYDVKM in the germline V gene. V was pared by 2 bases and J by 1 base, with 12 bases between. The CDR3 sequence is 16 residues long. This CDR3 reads CASSLVGRGSYNEQFF. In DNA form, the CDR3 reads TGTGCCAGCAGTTTAGTTGGGCGGGGATCCTACAATGAGCAGTTCTTC.

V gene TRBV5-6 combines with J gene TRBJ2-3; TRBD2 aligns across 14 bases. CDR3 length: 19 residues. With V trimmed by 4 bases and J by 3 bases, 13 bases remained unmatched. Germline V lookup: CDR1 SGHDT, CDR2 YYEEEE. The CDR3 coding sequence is TGTGCCAGCAGCCCGGGACAGGGGAGGACTAGCGGGAGGACAGATACGCAGTATTTT. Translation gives CASSPGQGRTSGRTDTQYF.

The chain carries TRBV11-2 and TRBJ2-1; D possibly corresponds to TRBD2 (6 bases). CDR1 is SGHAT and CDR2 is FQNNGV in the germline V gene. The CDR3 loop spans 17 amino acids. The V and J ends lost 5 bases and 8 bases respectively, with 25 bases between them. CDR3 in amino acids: CASSRASGSPAGYEQFF. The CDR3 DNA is TGTGCCAGCAGCAGAGCCTCCGGGTCCCCGGCGGGGTATGAGCAGTTCTTC.

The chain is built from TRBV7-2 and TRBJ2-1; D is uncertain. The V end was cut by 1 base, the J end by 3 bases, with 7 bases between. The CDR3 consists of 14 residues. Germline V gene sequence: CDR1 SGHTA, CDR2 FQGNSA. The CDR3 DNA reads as TGTGCCAGCAGCTTAGTCCCCTTCTACAATGAGCAGTTCTTC. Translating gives CASSLVPFYNEQFF.

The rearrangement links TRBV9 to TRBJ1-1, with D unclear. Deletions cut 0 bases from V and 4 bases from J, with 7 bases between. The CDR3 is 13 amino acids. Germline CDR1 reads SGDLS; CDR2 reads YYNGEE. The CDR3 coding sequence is TGTGCCAGCAGCGTAGTGTACGGCACTGAAGCTTTCTTT. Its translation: CASSVVYGTEAFF.

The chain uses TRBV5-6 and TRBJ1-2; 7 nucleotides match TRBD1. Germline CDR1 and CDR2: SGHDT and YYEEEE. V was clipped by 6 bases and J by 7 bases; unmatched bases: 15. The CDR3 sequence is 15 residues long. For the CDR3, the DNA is TGTGCCAGCATGGGCGATAGGAGACAGGGTTCTGGCTACACCTTC. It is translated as CASMGDRRQGSGYTF.

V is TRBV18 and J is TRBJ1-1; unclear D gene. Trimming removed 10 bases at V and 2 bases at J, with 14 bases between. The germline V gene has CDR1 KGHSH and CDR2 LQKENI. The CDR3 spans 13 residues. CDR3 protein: CATGSGSNTEAFF. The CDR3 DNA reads TGTGCCACCGGATCTGGTTCTAACACTGAAGCTTTCTTT. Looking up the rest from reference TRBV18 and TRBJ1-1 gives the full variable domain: NAGVMQNPRHLVRRRGQEARLRCSPMKGHSHVYWYRQLPEEGLKFMVYLQKENIIDESGMPKERFSAEFPKEGPSILRIQQVVRGDSAAYFCATGSGSNTEAFFGQGTRLTVV.

CDR3 amino acids: CASSPVATSGNTIYF. Written as DNA, the CDR3 is TGTGCCAGCAGCCCCGTGGCGACCTCTGGAAACACCATATATTTT. The chain is built from TRBV6-6 and TRBJ1-3; the D is unclear. This CDR3 is built from 15 residues. With 6 bases removed from V and 0 bases from J, the gap between germline ends came to 12 bases. Germline V gene data show CDR1 as MNHNY and CDR2 as SVGAGI (reference sequence).

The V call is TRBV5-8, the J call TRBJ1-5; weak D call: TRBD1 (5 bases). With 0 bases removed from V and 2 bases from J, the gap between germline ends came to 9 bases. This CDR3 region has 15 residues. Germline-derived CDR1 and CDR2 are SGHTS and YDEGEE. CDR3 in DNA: TGTGCCAGCAGCTTGGTCGGCAGGGGCAATCAGCCCCAGCATTTT. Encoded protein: CASSLVGRGNQPQHF.